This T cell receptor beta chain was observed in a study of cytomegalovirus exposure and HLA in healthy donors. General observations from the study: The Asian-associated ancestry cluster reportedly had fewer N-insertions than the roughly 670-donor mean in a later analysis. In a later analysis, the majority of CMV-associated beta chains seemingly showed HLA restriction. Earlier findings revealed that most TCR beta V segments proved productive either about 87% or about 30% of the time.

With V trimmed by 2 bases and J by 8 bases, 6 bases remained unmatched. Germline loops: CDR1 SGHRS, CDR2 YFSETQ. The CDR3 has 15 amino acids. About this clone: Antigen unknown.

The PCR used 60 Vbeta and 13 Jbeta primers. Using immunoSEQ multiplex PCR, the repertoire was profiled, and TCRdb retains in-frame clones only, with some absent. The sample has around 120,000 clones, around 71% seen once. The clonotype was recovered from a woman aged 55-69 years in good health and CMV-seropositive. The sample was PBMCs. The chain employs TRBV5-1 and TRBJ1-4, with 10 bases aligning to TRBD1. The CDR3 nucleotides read TGCGCCAGCAGCTTTAGGACAGGGGGAAGGGAAAAACTGTTTTTT. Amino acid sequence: CASSFRTGGREKLFF.